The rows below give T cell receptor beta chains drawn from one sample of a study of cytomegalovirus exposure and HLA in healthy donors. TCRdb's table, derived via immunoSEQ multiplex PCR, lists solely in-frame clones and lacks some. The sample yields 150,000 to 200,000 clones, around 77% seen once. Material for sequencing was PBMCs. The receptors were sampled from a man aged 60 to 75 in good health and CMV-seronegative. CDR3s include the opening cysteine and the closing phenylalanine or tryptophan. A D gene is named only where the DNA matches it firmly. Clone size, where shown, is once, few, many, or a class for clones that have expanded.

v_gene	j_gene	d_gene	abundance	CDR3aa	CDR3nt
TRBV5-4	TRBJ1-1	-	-	CASSSPPGRTEAFF	TGTGCCAGCAGCTCGCCCCCAGGTCGCACTGAAGCTTTCTTT
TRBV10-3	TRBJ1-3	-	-	CAISEWIRGSGNTIYF	TGTGCCATCAGTGAGTGGATCCGGGGGTCTGGAAACACCATATATTTT
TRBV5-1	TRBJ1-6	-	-	CASGLGTYNSPLHF	TGCGCCAGCGGACTGGGGACATATAATTCACCCCTCCACTTT
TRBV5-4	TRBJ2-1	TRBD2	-	CASSLPGLAGGYEQFF	TGTGCCAGCAGCCTCCCGGGACTAGCGGGGGGGTACGAGCAGTTCTTC
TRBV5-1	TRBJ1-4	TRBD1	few	CASSLERQGSGGKLFF	TGCGCCAGCAGCTTGGAACGACAGGGCTCTGGCGGAAAACTGTTTTTT
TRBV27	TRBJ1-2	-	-	CASSLSYRLGEDYGYTF	TGTGCCAGCAGTCTATCCTACAGGTTAGGCGAGGACTATGGCTACACCTTC
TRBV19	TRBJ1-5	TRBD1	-	CASSNGQGAFWGQPQNF	TGTGCCAGTAGTAACGGACAGGGGGCGTTTTGGGGTCAGCCCCAGAATTTT
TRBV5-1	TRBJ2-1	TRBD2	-	CASSLTLGTSGYNEQFF	TGCGCCAGCAGCTTGACGCTCGGGACTAGCGGCTACAATGAGCAGTTCTTC
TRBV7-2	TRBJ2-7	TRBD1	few	CASVRVPGQGLHEQYF	TGTGCCAGCGTGCGTGTGCCGGGACAGGGGTTACACGAGCAGTACTTC
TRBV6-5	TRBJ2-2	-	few	CASRTGTHSTGELFF	TGTGCCAGCAGAACCGGGACACACAGCACCGGGGAGCTGTTTTTT
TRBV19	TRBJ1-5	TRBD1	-	CASTLDRGRDQPQHF	TGTGCCAGTACCCTCGACAGGGGTCGGGATCAGCCCCAGCATTTT
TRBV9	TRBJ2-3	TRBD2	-	CASSVSGLVGTQYF	TGTGCCAGCAGCGTATCGGGACTAGTAGGTACGCAGTATTTT
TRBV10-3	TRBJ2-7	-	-	CAISETGGGYEQYF	TGTGCCATCAGTGAAACAGGGGGGGGCTACGAGCAGTACTTC
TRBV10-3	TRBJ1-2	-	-	CAIQGAQIEGGYTF	TGTGCCATCCAAGGGGCGCAGATAGAAGGGGGCTACACCTTC
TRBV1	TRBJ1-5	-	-	CTSCRDRAGPQHF	TGCACCAGCTGCCGGGACAGGGCGGGTCCCCAGCATTTT
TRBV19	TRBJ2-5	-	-	CASSSSYQETQYF	TGTGCCAGTAGTAGTTCTTACCAAGAGACCCAGTACTTC
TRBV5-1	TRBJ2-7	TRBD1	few	CASSVYHRDSPYEQYF	TGCGCCAGCAGCGTGTATCATCGGGACAGCCCCTACGAGCAGTACTTC
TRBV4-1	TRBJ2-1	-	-	CASSQDSGGASSYNEQFF	TGCGCCAGCAGCCAAGATTCGGGCGGGGCCAGCTCCTACAATGAGCAGTTCTTC
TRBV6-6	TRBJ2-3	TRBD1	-	CASSPEDRGTDTQYF	TGTGCCAGCAGTCCCGAGGACAGGGGAACAGATACGCAGTATTTT
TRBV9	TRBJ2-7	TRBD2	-	CASSLGLGREAPRAVCEQYF	TGTGCCAGCAGCCTCGGCCTAGGGCGGGAGGCTCCACGAGCGGTATGCGAGCAGTACTTC
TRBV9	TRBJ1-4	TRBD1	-	CASSPTTGQNEKLFF	TGTGCCAGCAGCCCTACGACAGGGCAAAATGAAAAACTGTTTTTT
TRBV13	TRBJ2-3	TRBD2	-	CASSSGLAGLDTQYF	TGTGCCAGCAGCTCGGGACTAGCGGGGCTGGATACGCAGTATTTT
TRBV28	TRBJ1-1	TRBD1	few	CATREAGGYTEAFF	TGTGCCACCCGGGAGGCAGGGGGCTACACTGAAGCTTTCTTT
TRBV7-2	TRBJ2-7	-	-	CASSSIGGGDEQYF	TGTGCCAGCAGCTCGATAGGGGGTGGGGACGAGCAGTACTTC
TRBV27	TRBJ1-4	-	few	CASSLRTAPTTNEKLFF	TGTGCCAGCAGTTTGCGGACAGCACCCACAACTAATGAAAAACTGTTTTTT
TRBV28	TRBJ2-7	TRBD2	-	CASSLSSSGVLSYEQYF	TGTGCCAGCAGTTTATCGTCTAGCGGGGTCTTGTCCTACGAGCAGTACTTC
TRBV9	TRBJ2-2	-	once	CASRSGQNTGELFF	TGTGCCAGCAGGAGCGGTCAAAACACCGGGGAGCTGTTTTTT
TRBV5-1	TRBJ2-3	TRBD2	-	CASSPLASGGSTDTQYF	TGCGCCAGCAGCCCCCTCGCTAGCGGGGGGAGCACAGATACGCAGTATTTT
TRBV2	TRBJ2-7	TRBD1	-	CASRRQGAFNEQYF	TGTGCCAGCAGAAGACAGGGGGCTTTCAACGAGCAGTACTTC
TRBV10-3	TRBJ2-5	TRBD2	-	CAISPSGSDLGETQYF	TGTGCCATCAGCCCTAGCGGGAGCGACCTGGGGGAGACCCAGTACTTC
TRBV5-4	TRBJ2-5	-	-	CASSSGGFQETQYF	TGTGCCAGCAGCTCGGGGGGCTTCCAAGAGACCCAGTACTTC
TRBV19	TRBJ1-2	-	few	CATLRPGTHYGYTF	TGTGCCACCTTACGGCCCGGGACTCACTATGGCTACACCTTC
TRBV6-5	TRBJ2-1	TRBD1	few	CASSRQGPYNEQFF	TGTGCCAGCAGCCGACAGGGGCCGTACAATGAGCAGTTCTTC
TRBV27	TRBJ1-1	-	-	CASTPLTELNTEAFF	TGTGCCAGCACCCCCTTGACAGAGTTGAACACTGAAGCTTTCTTT
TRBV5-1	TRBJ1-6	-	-	CASSLPGNNSPLHF	TGCGCCAGCAGCTTGCCAGGGAATAATTCACCCCTCCACTTT
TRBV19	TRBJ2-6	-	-	CASSAGTAGANVLTF	TGTGCCAGTAGTGCGGGGACAGCTGGGGCCAACGTCCTGACTTTC
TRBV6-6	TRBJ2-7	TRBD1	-	CASSTSGQGTYEQYF	TGTGCCTCAAGTACATCGGGACAGGGGACCTACGAGCAGTACTTC